This T cell receptor (beta chain) is from a study of T-cell reconstitution after alpha-beta-depleted transplantation in children. This clonotype has ten or more counts. Using unique molecular identifiers, the investigators prepared the TCRbeta library. From the PCR reads, TCRdb called clonotypes with MiXCR, one entry per CDR3 protein. The table shows about 230,000 distinct CDR3 sequences, with around 8.9% occurring only once. The length of the CDR3 is 15 residues. Germline CDR1 SGHRS, CDR2 YFSETQ. J lost 2 bases, V lost 7 bases, and 7 bases had no gene match. This rearrangement joins TRBV5-1 to TRBJ2-2, with 8 bases identical to TRBD1. The sequences come from PBMCs from the stem cell graft donor, collected from the stem cell graft. This TCR came from a human donor who donated a stem cell graft to a child with SCID. CDR3 DNA: TGCGCCAGCTACAGCGGACAGGGAAACACCGGGGAGCTGTTTTTT. This gives the protein CASYSGQGNTGELFF.